The 20 T cell receptor beta chains in this list originate from one sample, sequenced in a study of cytomegalovirus exposure and HLA in healthy donors. PCR involved 60 Vbeta and 13 Jbeta primers. TCRdb's table, derived via immunoSEQ multiplex PCR, lists solely in-frame clones and lacks some. Among 150,000 to 200,000 clones listed, 80% were seen once. The sample was PBMCs. The receptor set was obtained from a man younger than 30 in good health and CMV-seropositive.

As DNA, the CDR3 is TGTGCCAGTAGTATAGTTTTCGCCAGGGAAGGTAGCAATGAGCAGTTCTTC. This translates into CASSIVFAREGSNEQFF. The chain is built from TRBV19 and TRBJ2-1, with D perhaps TRBD1 (5 bases). Trimming took 1 base from V and 6 from J, leaving 19 bases between them. The CDR3 consists of 17 residues. In germline, CDR1 is LNHDA, CDR2 SQIVND (reference sequence).

The rearrangement uses TRBV19 and TRBJ1-1, with D uncertain. Germline V CDR1 and CDR2: LNHDA, SQIVND (reference sequence). The CDR3 spans 11 residues. The germline V and J ends were trimmed by 8 bases and 4 bases, with 8 bases remaining between them. In nucleotides, the CDR3 is TGTGCCAGTCTTACGAGCACTGAAGCTTTCTTT. Its protein product is CASLTSTEAFF.

J is TRBJ1-2 and V is TRBV7-2; D possibly corresponds to TRBD1 (5 bases). Trimming took off 4 bases at V and 8 bases at J, with 11 bases between the two ends. This CDR3 region has 12 residues. Germline CDR1 is SGHTA and CDR2 is FQGNSA. The CDR3 nucleotides read TGTGCCAGCAGCTCGGGGGTCTTCGGCTACACCTTC. Amino acid sequence: CASSSGVFGYTF.

This clone has more than one count but fewer than ten. This rearrangement joins TRBV7-2 to TRBJ2-6; D uncertain. The germline V and J ends were trimmed by 4 bases and 0 bases, with 13 bases remaining between them. The CDR3 length is 17 residues. CDR1 and CDR2 (germline): SGHTA, FQGNSA. The CDR3 DNA sequence: TGTGCCAGCAGCTCCCGAGTCCCGAGCTCTGGGGCCAACGTCCTGACTTTC. As protein: CASSSRVPSSGANVLTF.

The chain has TRBV29-1 and TRBJ1-1; a weak D match, TRBD1 (6 bases). The CDR3 is 16 residues long. Germline CDR1 is SQVTM and CDR2 is ANQGSEA. Deletions cut 4 bases from V and 0 bases from J, with 18 bases between. DNA for the CDR3: TGCAGCGTTGGGGGACAAAGAGGAGCGATGAACACTGAAGCTTTCTTT. It translates to CSVGGQRGAMNTEAFF.

The CDR3 loop is CASSQTEGTADEAFF. DNA of the CDR3: TGTGCCAGCAGCCAGACCGAGGGGACAGCCGATGAAGCTTTCTTT. This chain connects TRBV7-8 to TRBJ1-1, with 7 bases that match TRBD1. CDR3 length: 15 residues. The germline V gene has CDR1 SGHVS and CDR2 FQNEAQ. V shed 5 bases, J shed 7 bases, and the junction held 13 bases outside the gene matches.

The chain is built from TRBV6-1 and TRBJ1-2, with D uncertain. Trimming removed 2 bases at V and 8 bases at J, with 6 bases between. CDR1 is MNHNS and CDR2 is SASEGT in the germline V gene. This CDR3 has 11 amino acids. The CDR3 loop reads CASSETEGYTF. CDR3 sequence (DNA): TGTGCCAGCAGTGAAACCGAGGGCTACACCTTC.

This chain joins TRBV30 and TRBJ2-2, with D possibly being TRBD2 (5 bases). The V end lost 2 bases, the J end lost 1 base, and 11 bases lay between the germline ends. Per the germline V gene, CDR1 is GTSNPN and CDR2 is SVGIG (reference sequence). The CDR3 spans 15 residues. The DNA for the CDR3 is TGTGCCTGGAGTCGGGGTTGGGGGAACACCGGGGAGCTGTTTTTT. Encoded protein: CAWSRGWGNTGELFF.

This clone has just one count. The chain combines TRBV6-1 with TRBJ1-5; D is undetermined. The V end was cut by 1 base, the J end by 5 bases, with 12 bases between. Looked up from germline, CDR1 is MNHNS and CDR2 is SASEGT. This CDR3 region has 15 residues. The CDR3 loop reads CASSEEEAGYQPQHF. The CDR3 coding sequence is TGTGCCAGCAGTGAAGAGGAGGCAGGTTATCAGCCCCAGCATTTT.

This chain connects TRBV6-5 to TRBJ1-4; tentatively, D is TRBD1 (5 bases). This CDR3 comprises 15 residues. Trimming shortened V by 3 bases and J by 3 bases, and 11 bases separated the two germline ends. The germline gives CDR1 MNHEY, CDR2 SVGAGI. For the CDR3, the DNA is TGTGCCAGCAGTTATCTGGGGGGATCTAATGAAAAACTGTTTTTT. Amino acids: CASSYLGGSNEKLFF.

V and J are TRBV9 and TRBJ2-7; 7 bases align to TRBD1. The germline CDR1 and CDR2 sequences are SGDLS and YYNGEE. V trimming: 3 bases; J trimming: 0 bases; junction bases outside the gene matches: 3. The CDR3 runs 14 residues. The CDR3 nucleotides read TGTGCCAGCAGCGCCGGGACAGACTCCTACGAGCAGTACTTC. Its protein product is CASSAGTDSYEQYF.

The V call is TRBV7-2, the J call TRBJ2-3; 7 positions agree with TRBD2. The V segment lost 5 bases and the J segment 1 base; nucleotides outside the gene matches: 6. CDR3 length equals 15 residues. The V gene's germline CDR1 is SGHTA and CDR2 FQGNSA. CDR3 amino acids: CASSVRSGGTDTQYF. CDR3 coding DNA: TGTGCCAGCAGCGTAAGAAGCGGGGGCACAGATACGCAGTATTTT.

This clone came up a few times. The chain employs TRBV11-2 and TRBJ1-2; D call uncertain. There are 15 residues in the CDR3. V lost 0 bases to trimming and J lost 0 bases, with 8 bases between them. Germline assignment: CDR1 SGHAT and CDR2 FQNNGV. For the CDR3, the DNA is TGTGCCAGCAGCTTAGAGGGGAGCGCTAACTATGGCTACACCTTC. Protein sequence: CASSLEGSANYGYTF.

V usage is TRBV9 and J usage is TRBJ2-5, with a weak D call TRBD2 (6 bases). V lost 3 bases and J lost 3, with 21 bases in between. There are 17 residues in the CDR3. Germline CDR1 reads SGDLS; CDR2 reads YYNGEE. The CDR3 region has the DNA TGTGCCAGCAGCGGGGAGAAGGAGGAGTGGGGGGAAGAGACCCAGTACTTC. Residues: CASSGEKEEWGEETQYF.

This chain joins TRBV2 and TRBJ1-5; a possible D gene is TRBD1 (6 bases). With 7 bases removed from V and 3 bases from J, the gap between germline ends came to 19 bases. The CDR3 runs to 16 residues. Germline-derived CDR1 and CDR2 are SNHLY and FYNNEI. This chain's CDR3 is CASNAHTNRANQPQHF. The DNA for the CDR3 is TGTGCCAGCAACGCCCATACGAACAGGGCCAATCAGCCCCAGCATTTT.

V and J are TRBV6-4 and TRBJ1-3, with a weak D call TRBD1 (5 bases). Germline loops: CDR1 MRHNA, CDR2 SNTAGT. The CDR3 runs to 12 residues. V was clipped by 8 bases and J by 7 bases, with 12 bases between them. The CDR3 sequence is CASLPRGNTIYF. The CDR3 DNA follows: TGTGCCAGCCTGCCCCGGGGGAACACCATATATTTT.

The V and J genes are TRBV5-6 and TRBJ1-2, with D uncertain. V lost 6 bases, J lost 1 base, and 19 bases lay in between. The CDR3 has 16 amino acids. CDR1 and CDR2 from the germline V gene are SGHDT and YYEEEE. The CDR3 coding sequence is TGTGCCAGCAACCCGGCGGGCAGGCCAATTAACTATGGCTACACCTTC. This sequence encodes CASNPAGRPINYGYTF.

The gene calls are TRBV5-6 and TRBJ1-2; 10 bases are shared with TRBD1. The V gene's germline CDR1 is SGHDT and CDR2 YYEEEE. Germline trimming cut 3 bases from V and 4 bases from J; bases unmatched to any gene: 12. The CDR3 runs to 17 residues. CDR3 residues: CASSWGTGQGDSYGYTF. In DNA form, the CDR3 reads TGTGCCAGCAGCTGGGGGACAGGACAGGGGGATAGCTATGGCTACACCTTC.

This chain connects TRBV29-1 to TRBJ2-7, with D perhaps TRBD1 (5 bases). The CDR3 extends over 14 amino acids. Trimming removed 1 base at V and 3 bases at J, with 13 bases between. Per germline, CDR1 SQVTM and CDR2 ANQGSEA. The CDR3 nucleotides are TGCAGCGTTGAAGGCCCGGACACAAACTACGAGCAGTACTTC. It encodes CSVEGPDTNYEQYF.

The chain couples TRBV2 to TRBJ2-7; TRBD2 is a possible D gene (7 bases). Germline CDR1 SNHLY, CDR2 FYNNEI. This CDR3 has 15 amino acids. V gave up 4 bases and J gave up 4 bases, with 17 bases separating them. The CDR3: CASSGTSGGLYEQYF. The CDR3 DNA sequence: TGTGCCAGCAGTGGGACTAGTGGGGGCCTATACGAGCAGTACTTC.